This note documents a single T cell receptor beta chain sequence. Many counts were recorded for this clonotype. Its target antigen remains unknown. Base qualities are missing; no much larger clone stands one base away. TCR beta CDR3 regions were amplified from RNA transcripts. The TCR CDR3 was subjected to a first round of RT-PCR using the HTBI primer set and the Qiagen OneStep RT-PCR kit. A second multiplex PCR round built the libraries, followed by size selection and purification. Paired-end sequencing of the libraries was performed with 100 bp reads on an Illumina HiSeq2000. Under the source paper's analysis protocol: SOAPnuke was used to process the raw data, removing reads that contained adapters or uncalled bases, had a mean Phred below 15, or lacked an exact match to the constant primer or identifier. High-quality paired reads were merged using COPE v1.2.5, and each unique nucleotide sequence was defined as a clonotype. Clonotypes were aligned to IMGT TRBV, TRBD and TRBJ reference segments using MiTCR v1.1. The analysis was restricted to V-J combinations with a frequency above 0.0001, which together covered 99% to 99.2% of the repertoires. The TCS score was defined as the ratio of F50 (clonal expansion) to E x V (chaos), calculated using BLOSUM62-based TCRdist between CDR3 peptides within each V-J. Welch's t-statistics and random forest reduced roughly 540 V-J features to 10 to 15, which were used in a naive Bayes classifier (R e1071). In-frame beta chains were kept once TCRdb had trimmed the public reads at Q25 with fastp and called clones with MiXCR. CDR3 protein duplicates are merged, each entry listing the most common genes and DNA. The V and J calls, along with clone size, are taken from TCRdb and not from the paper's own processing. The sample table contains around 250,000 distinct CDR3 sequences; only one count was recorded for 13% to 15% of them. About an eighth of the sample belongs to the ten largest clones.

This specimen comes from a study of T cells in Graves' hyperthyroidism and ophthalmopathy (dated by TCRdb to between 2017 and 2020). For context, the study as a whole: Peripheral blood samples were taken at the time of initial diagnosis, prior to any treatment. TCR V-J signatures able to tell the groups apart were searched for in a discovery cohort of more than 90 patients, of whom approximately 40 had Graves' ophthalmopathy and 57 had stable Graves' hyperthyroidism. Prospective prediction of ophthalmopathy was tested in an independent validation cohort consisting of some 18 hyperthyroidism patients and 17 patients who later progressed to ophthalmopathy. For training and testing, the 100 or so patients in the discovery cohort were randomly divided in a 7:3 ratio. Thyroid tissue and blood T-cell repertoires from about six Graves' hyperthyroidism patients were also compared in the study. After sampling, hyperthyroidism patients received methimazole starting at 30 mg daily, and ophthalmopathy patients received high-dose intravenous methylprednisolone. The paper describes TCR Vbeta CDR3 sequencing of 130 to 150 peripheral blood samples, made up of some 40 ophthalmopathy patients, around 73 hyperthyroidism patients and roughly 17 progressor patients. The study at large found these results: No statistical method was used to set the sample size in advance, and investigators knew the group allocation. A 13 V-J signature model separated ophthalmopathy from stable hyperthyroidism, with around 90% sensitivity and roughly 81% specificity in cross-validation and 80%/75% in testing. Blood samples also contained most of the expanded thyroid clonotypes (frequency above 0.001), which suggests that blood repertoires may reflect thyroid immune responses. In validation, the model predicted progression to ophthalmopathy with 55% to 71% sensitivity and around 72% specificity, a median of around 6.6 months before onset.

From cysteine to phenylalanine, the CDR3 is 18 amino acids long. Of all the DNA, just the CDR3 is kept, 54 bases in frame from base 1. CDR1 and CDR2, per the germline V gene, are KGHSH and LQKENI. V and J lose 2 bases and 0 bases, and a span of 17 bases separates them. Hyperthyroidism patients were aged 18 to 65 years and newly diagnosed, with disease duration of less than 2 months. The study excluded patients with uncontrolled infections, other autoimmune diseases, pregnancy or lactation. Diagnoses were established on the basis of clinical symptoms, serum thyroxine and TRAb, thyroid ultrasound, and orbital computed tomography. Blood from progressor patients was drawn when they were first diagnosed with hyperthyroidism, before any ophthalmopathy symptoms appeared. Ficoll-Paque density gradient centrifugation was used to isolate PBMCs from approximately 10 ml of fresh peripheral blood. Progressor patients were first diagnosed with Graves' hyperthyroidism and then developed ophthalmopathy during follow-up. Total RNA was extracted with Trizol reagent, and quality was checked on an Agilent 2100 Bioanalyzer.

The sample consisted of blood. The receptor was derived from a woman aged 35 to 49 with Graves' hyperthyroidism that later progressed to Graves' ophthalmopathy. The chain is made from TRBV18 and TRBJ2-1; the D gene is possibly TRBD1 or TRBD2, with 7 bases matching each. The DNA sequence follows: TGTGCCAGCTCACCATCAGGGGGGGGACACCCCTCCTACAATGAGCAGTTCTTC. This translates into CASSPSGGGHPSYNEQFF.